The clone carrying this T cell receptor beta chain was observed a few times. Its antigen is not identified. CD45RO/CCR7/CD25/CD127/CD95/CD27 staining was used to isolate CD4+ naive, central memory, regulatory and stem cell-like memory cells by sorting. The authors reverse transcribed all of the isolated RNA, so sequencing captured expressed TCRB transcripts. Measured with immunoSEQ multiplex PCR; TCRdb has only the in-frame clones, and not every one. The sample records 640,000 or so clones, 11% to 15% being singletons. The germline V gene encodes CDR1 MNHNY and CDR2 SVGAGI (reference sequence). V gave up 7 bases and J gave up 10 bases, with 16 bases separating them. This CDR3 is built from 12 residues. The data are from a study of beta chain features in type 1 diabetes. Whole-study results and caveats: A moderate, significant TCRB CDR3 shortening appeared in type 1 diabetes across four CD4+ subsets.

Sequenced sample: naive CD4+ T cells from blood. The rearrangement links TRBV6-6 to TRBJ1-1; D uncertain. The sequence was collected from a man younger than 35 with type 1 diabetes. CDR3 region: CASIEPGVGAFF. The DNA of the CDR3 is TGTGCCAGCATTGAGCCCGGGGTAGGAGCTTTCTTT.